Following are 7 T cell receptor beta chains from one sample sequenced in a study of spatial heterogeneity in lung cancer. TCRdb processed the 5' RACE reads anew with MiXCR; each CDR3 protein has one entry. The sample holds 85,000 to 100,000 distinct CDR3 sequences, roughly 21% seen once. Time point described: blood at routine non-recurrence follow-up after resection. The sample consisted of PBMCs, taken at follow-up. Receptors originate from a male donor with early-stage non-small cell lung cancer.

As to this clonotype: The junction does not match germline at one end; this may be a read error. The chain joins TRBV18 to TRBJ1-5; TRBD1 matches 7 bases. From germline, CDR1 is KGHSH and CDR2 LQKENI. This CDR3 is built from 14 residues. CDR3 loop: CVSSSGGGNQPQHF. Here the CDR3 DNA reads TGTGTCAGCTCATCAGGGGGTGGCAATCAGCCCCAGCATTTT.

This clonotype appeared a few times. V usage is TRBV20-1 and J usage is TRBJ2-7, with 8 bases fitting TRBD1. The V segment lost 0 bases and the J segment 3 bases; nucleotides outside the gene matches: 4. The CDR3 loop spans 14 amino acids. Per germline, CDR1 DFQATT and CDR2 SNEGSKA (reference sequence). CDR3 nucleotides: TGCAGTGCTAGAGATCGAACAGGGGGCTACGAGCAGTACTTC. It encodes CSARDRTGGYEQYF.

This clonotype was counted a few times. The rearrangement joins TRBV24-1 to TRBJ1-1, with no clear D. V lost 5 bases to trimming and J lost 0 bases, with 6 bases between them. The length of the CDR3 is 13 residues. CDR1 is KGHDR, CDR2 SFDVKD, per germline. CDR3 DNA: TGTGCCACCAGTGCTCGGCTGAACACTGAAGCTTTCTTT. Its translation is CATSARLNTEAFF.

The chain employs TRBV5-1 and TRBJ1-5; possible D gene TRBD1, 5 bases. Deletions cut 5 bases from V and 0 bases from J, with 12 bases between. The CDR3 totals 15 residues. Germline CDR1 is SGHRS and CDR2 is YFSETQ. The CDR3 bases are TGCGCCAGCAGTCTAGACAGCAATAGCAATCAGCCCCAGCATTTT. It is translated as CASSLDSNSNQPQHF.

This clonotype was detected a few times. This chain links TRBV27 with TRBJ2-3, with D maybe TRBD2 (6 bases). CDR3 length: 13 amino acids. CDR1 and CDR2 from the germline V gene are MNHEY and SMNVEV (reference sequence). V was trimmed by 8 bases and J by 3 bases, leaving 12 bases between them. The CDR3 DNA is TGTGCCAGCGGGGATCGGGGGACAGATACGCAGTATTTT. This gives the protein CASGDRGTDTQYF.

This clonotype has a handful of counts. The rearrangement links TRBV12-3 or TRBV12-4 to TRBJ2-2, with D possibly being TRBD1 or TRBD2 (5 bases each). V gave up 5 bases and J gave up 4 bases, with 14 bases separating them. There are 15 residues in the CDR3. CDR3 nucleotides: TGTGCCAGCAGTCTAAGCCTTGGGGGCACCGGGGAGCTGTTTTTT. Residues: CASSLSLGGTGELFF.

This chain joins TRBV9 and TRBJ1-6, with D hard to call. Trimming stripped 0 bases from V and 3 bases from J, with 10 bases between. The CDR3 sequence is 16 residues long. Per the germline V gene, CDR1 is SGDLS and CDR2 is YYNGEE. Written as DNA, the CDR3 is TGTGCCAGCAGCGTAGGGCCAGCTAGCTATAATTCACCCCTCCACTTT. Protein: CASSVGPASYNSPLHF.